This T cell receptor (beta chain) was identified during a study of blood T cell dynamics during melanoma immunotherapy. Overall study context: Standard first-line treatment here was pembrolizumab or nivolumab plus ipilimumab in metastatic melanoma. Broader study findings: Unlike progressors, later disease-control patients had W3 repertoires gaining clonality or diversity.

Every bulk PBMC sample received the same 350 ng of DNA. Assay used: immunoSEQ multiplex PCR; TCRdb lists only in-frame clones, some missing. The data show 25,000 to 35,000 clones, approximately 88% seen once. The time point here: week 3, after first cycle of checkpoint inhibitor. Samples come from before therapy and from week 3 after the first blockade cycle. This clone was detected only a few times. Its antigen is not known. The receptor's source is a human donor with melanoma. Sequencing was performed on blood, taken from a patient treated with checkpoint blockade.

CDR3 sequence reads: CASSLTGTGNYGYTF. CDR3 nucleotides: TGTGCCAGCAGTTTAACGGGGACAGGGAACTATGGCTACACCTTC. The chain combines TRBV27 with TRBJ1-2, with 9 bases fitting TRBD1. Germline lookup yields CDR1 MNHEY and CDR2 SMNVEV (reference sequence). The junction had 3 bases not matched to a gene; V was cut back by 2 bases and J by 2 bases. CDR3 size: 15 residues.